Described below is a single TCR beta chain sequence and its context. Its antigen is unknown. This record comes from a study of Tregs in tolerant kidney transplant recipients. Findings of the study overall: The small number of patients limits these findings pending further validation. Biological reproducibility was not directly addressed, but technical replication error appeared minimal. The most relevant donor-specific Treg TCRbeta repertoire apparently came from expansion with activated donor B cells.

Unstimulated Tregs (CD4+CD25+CD127-) and CD4+CD25- non-Tregs were sorted from PBMCs. Method: immunoSEQ multiplex PCR; TCRdb's copy keeps in-frame clones and lacks some. This table has some 250,000 clones, approximately 83% appearing once. Germline CDR1 reads MNHNY; CDR2 reads SVGAGI (reference sequence). V lost 7 bases and J lost 2, with 17 bases in between. The CDR3 is made up of 15 amino acids. The specimen was CD4+ T cells from blood. The origin of this receptor is a human donor in good health. The V call is TRBV6-6, the J call TRBJ1-1, with D tentatively TRBD1 (5 bases). Here the CDR3 DNA reads TGTGCCAGCAATAAGGGAGGGGTGAGCAACACTGAAGCTTTCTTT. This translates into CASNKGGVSNTEAFF.